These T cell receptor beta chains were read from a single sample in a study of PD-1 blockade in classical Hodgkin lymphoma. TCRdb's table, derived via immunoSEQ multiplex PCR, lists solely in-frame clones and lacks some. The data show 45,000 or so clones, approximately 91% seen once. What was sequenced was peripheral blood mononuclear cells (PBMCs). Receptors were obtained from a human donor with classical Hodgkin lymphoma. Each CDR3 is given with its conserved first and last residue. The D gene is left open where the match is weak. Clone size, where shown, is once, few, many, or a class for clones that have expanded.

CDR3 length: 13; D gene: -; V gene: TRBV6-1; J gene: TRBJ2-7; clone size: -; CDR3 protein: CASSGRASYEQYF; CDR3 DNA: TGTGCCAGCAGCGGACGGGCCTCCTACGAGCAGTACTTC
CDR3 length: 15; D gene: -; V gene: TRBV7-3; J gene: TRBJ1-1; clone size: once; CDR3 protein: CASSPGSVGGTEAFF; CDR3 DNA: TGTGCCAGCAGCCCGGGGTCTGTTGGGGGCACTGAAGCTTTCTTT
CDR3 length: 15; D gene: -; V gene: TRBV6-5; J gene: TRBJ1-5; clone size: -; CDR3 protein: CASSASGSKGQPQHF; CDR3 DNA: TGTGCCAGCAGTGCGTCCGGGAGCAAAGGGCAGCCCCAGCATTTT
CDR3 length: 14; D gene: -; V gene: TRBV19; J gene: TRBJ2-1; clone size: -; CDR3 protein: CASSWRSSYNEQFF; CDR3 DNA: TGTGCCAGTAGTTGGCGGAGCTCCTACAATGAGCAGTTCTTC
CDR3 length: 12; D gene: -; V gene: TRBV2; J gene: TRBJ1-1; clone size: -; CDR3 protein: CASTLGGTEAFF; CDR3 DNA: TGTGCCAGCACCCTAGGGGGCACTGAAGCTTTCTTT
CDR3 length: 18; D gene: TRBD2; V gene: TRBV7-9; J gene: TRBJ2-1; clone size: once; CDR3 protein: CASSSPTSGRPSYNEQFF; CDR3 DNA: TGTGCCAGCAGCTCACCGACTAGCGGGAGACCCTCCTACAATGAGCAGTTCTTC
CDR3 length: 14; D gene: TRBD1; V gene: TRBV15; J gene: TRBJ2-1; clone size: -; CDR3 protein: CATKTDRVYNEQFF; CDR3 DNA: TGTGCCACCAAGACGGACAGGGTGTACAATGAGCAGTTCTTC
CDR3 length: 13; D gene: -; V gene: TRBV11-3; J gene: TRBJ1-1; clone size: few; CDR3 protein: CASSRTSGATAFF; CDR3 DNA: TGTGCCAGCAGCCGTACGTCAGGGGCAACTGCTTTCTTT
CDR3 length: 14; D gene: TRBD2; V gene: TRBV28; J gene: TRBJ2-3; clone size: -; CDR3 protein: CASSFRLAGDTQYF; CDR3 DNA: TGTGCCAGCAGTTTTCGACTAGCGGGAGATACGCAGTATTTT
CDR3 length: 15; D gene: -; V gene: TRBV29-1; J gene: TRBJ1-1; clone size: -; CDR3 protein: CSAHPRDNNSPEAFF; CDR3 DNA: TGCAGCGCCCACCCCCGGGACAATAATTCCCCTGAAGCTTTCTTT
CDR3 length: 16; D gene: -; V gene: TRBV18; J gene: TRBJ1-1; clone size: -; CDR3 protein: CASSIGSGGWGTEAFF; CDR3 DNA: TGTGCCAGCTCCATAGGGAGTGGGGGCTGGGGCACTGAAGCTTTCTTT
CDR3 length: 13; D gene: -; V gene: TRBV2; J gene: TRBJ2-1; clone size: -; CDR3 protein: CASLKGPGNEQFF; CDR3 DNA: TGTGCCAGCCTTAAGGGGCCGGGAAATGAGCAGTTCTTC